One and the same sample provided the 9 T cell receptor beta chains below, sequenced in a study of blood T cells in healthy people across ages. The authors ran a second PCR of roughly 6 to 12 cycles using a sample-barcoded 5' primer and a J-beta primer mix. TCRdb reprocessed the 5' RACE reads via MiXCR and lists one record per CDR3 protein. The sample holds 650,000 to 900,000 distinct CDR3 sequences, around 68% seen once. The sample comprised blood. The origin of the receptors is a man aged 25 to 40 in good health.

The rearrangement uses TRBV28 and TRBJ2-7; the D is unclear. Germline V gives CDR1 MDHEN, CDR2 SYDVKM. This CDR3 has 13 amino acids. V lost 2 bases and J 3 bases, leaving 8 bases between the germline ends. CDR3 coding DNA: TGTGCCAGCAGTTTAGGGAACTACTACGAGCAGTACTTC. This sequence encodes CASSLGNYYEQYF.

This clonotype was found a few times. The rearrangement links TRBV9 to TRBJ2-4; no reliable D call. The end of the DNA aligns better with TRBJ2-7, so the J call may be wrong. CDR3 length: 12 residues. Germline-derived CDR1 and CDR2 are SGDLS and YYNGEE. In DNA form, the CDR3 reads TGTGCCAGCAGCGGATGGGGTGGCGAGCAGTACTTC. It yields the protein CASSGWGGEQYF.

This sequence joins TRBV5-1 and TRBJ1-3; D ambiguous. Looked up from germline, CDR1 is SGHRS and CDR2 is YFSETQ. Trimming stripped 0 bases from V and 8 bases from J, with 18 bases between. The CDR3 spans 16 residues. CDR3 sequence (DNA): TGCGCCAGCAGCTTGGCCCCTGCCAGGCTGTCGGACACCATATATTTT. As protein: CASSLAPARLSDTIYF.

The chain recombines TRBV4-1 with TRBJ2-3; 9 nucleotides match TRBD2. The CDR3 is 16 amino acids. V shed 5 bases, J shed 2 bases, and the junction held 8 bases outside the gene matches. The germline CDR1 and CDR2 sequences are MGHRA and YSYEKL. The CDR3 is CASSGRVAGATDTQYF. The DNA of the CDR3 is TGCGCCAGCAGCGGGCGGGTAGCGGGGGCCACAGATACGCAGTATTTT.

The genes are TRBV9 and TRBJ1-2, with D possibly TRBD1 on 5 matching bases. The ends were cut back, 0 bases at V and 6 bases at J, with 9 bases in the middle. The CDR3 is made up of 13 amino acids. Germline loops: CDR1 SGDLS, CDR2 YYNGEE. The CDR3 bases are TGTGCCAGCAGCGTAGGAGGAGGGGATGGCTACACCTTC. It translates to CASSVGGGDGYTF.

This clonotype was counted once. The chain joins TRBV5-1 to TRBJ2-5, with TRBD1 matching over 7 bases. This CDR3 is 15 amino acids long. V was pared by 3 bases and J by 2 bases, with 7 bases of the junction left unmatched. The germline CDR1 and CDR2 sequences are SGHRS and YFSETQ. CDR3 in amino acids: CASSWGDREQETQYF. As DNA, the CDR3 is TGCGCCAGCAGCTGGGGAGACAGGGAGCAAGAGACCCAGTACTTC.

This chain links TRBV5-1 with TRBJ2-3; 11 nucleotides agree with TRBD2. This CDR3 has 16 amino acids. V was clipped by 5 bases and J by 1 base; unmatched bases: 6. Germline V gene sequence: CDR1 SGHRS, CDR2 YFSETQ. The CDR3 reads CASRGGTSGRTDTQYF. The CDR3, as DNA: TGCGCCAGCAGAGGGGGGACTAGCGGACGCACAGATACGCAGTATTTT.

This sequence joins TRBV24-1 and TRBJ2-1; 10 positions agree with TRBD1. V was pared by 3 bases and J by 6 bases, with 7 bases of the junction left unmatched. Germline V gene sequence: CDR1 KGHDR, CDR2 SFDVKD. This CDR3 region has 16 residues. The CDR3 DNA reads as TGTGCCACCAGTGATCCGGGGACAGGGGACGGCAATGAGCAGTTCTTC. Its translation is CATSDPGTGDGNEQFF.

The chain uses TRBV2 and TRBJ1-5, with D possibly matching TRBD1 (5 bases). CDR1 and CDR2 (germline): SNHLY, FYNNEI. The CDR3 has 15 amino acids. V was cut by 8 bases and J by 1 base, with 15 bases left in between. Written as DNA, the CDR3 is TGTGCCAGCTCCAACCAGGGCATAAGCAATCAGCCCCAGCATTTT. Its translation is CASSNQGISNQPQHF.